These 16 T cell receptor beta chains were sequenced from one sample in a study of cytomegalovirus exposure and HLA in healthy donors. The PCR used 60 Vbeta and 13 Jbeta primers. Some clones are missing from TCRdb's copy, which holds only in-frame ones; the method was immunoSEQ multiplex PCR. Its table records 40,000 or so clones. Sequenced input: PBMCs. The receptors shown here come from a male donor in good health and CMV-seronegative.

The chain recombines TRBV6-4 with TRBJ2-3; D not certain. CDR1 is MRHNA, CDR2 SNTAGT, per germline. The germline V and J ends were trimmed by 2 bases and 8 bases, with 11 bases remaining between them. CDR3 length: 13 residues. For the CDR3, the DNA is TGTGCCAGCAGTGACCCCGACACGGCTACGCAGTATTTT. Translated, it gives CASSDPDTATQYF.

The chain has TRBV5-1 and TRBJ2-7, with D unclear. The V gene lost 4 bases and the J gene lost 6 bases, with 11 bases spanning the gap. Germline CDR1 is SGHRS and CDR2 is YFSETQ. There are 12 residues in the CDR3. In nucleotides, the CDR3 is TGCGCCAGCAGCGAACCAACCGGCGAGCAGTACTTC. Translating it yields CASSEPTGEQYF.

The chain links TRBV6-5 to TRBJ2-7; D may be TRBD1 (5 bases). This CDR3 is built from 13 residues. CDR1 is MNHEY, CDR2 SVGAGI, per germline. V was trimmed by 8 bases and J by 0 bases, leaving 11 bases between them. This chain's CDR3 is CASSIGVSYEQYF. The DNA of the CDR3 is TGTGCCAGCTCGATAGGGGTCTCCTACGAGCAGTACTTC.

This chain joins TRBV28 and TRBJ1-5, with TRBD1 identical over 8 bases. In germline, CDR1 is MDHEN, CDR2 SYDVKM. Trimming removed 6 bases from V and 0 bases from J; junction bases left unmatched: 4. The CDR3 sequence is 15 residues long. CDR3 DNA: TGTGCCAGCAGGGGGACAGGCTATAGCAATCAGCCCCAGCATTTT. Its protein product is CASRGTGYSNQPQHF.

The rearrangement joins TRBV5-4 to TRBJ1-2, with TRBD1 as a possible D gene (6 bases). This CDR3 spans 14 amino acids. Germline V gene sequence: CDR1 SGHNT, CDR2 YYREEE (reference sequence). V shed 3 bases and J shed 4 bases, with 13 bases lying between them. CDR3 protein: CASSSRTELYGYTF. CDR3 nucleotide sequence: TGTGCCAGCAGCTCCCGGACAGAGCTCTATGGCTACACCTTC.

This rearrangement joins TRBV5-5 to TRBJ1-5; 8 bases align to TRBD1. Unmatched junction bases numbered 5, after V lost 3 bases and J lost 3 bases. Germline V gene sequence: CDR1 SGHKS, CDR2 YYEKEE (reference sequence). The length of the CDR3 is 15 residues. CDR3 in amino acids: CASSSRGLHNQPQHF. The CDR3 DNA reads TGTGCCAGCAGCTCCAGGGGGCTGCACAATCAGCCCCAGCATTTT.

The chain has TRBV30 and TRBJ2-5; weak D call: TRBD2 (7 bases). This CDR3 spans 13 amino acids. Germline-derived CDR1 and CDR2 are GTSNPN and SVGIG (reference sequence). Between the trimmed V and J ends, which lost 5 bases and 5 bases, there was a span of 15 bases. The CDR3 nucleotides are TGTGCCTGGGGGGGGCGGGAGTTGGAGACCCAGTACTTC. Translated, it gives CAWGGRELETQYF.

This chain uses TRBV11-3 with TRBJ2-5; TRBD1 aligns across 8 bases. Judging by the DNA end, TRBJ2-7 fits better; the J call may be wrong. The CDR3 covers 14 residues. Germline lookup yields CDR1 SGHNT and CDR2 YENEEA. The CDR3 DNA sequence: TGTGCCAGCAGCCCAGGGGGCCGCTCCTACGAGCAGTACTTC. This gives the protein CASSPGGRSYEQYF.

The rearrangement uses TRBV19 and TRBJ2-7; tentatively, D is TRBD2 (5 bases). Per the germline V gene, CDR1 is LNHDA and CDR2 is SQIVND (reference sequence). V was clipped by 5 bases and J by 3 bases, with 11 bases between them. The CDR3 sequence is 13 residues long. CDR3 coding DNA: TGTGCCAGTAGTGAAGCTAGCAGCTACGAGCAGTACTTC. Residues: CASSEASSYEQYF.

This chain joins TRBV10-3 and TRBJ1-5; 7 bases map to TRBD1. V was clipped by 6 bases and J by 2 bases; unmatched bases: 10. The CDR3 has 16 residues. CDR1 is ENHRY, CDR2 SYGVKD, per germline. CDR3 in amino acids: CAISPDQGGGNQPQHF. CDR3 bases: TGTGCCATCAGCCCCGACCAGGGGGGCGGCAATCAGCCCCAGCATTTT.

The chain is built from TRBV7-9 and TRBJ2-1; 11 bases line up with TRBD2. V shed 1 base, J shed 8 bases, and the junction held 7 bases outside the gene matches. Germline V gives CDR1 SEHNR, CDR2 FQNEAQ (reference sequence). This CDR3 comprises 16 residues. The CDR3 spells CASSLGSTSGMDEQFF. The CDR3 nucleotides read TGTGCCAGCAGCTTAGGGTCGACTAGCGGGATGGATGAGCAGTTCTTC.

This sequence joins TRBV5-6 and TRBJ2-7; 12 bases agree with TRBD2. This CDR3 comprises 14 residues. Per germline, CDR1 SGHDT and CDR2 YYEEEE. V was clipped by 3 bases and J by 13 bases; unmatched bases: 11. The CDR3 is CASSWSGLAGQYYF. CDR3 sequence (DNA): TGTGCCAGCAGCTGGTCCGGACTAGCGGGACAATACTACTTC.

The gene calls are TRBV5-8 and TRBJ1-1; the D is unclear. The CDR3 consists of 11 residues. Trimming stripped 10 bases from V and 11 bases from J, with 18 bases between. Per the germline V gene, CDR1 is SGHTS and CDR2 is YDEGEE. This CDR3 reads CAGAGGLTAFF. The CDR3 nucleotides are TGTGCCGGCGCCGGAGGGTTAACGGCTTTCTTT.

The chain couples TRBV4-2 to TRBJ2-3; a possible D gene is TRBD2 (6 bases). Trimming left V 0 bases short and J 1 base short, with 14 bases between. The CDR3 runs 17 residues. CDR1 and CDR2 from the germline V gene are LGHNA and YNFKEQ. The CDR3 here is CASSQEGSWGGTDTQYF. As DNA, the CDR3 is TGTGCCAGCAGCCAAGAGGGGTCTTGGGGGGGCACAGATACGCAGTATTTT.

This rearrangement joins TRBV28 to TRBJ2-5, with TRBD2 matching over 7 bases. Trimming at V came to 6 bases and at J to 2 bases, leaving 9 bases not matched to a gene. There are 15 residues in the CDR3. CDR1 and CDR2 (germline): MDHEN, SYDVKM. The CDR3 DNA sequence: TGTGCCAGCAGGGTGTCGCTAGCGGTACAAGAGACCCAGTACTTC. Protein sequence: CASRVSLAVQETQYF.

The chain combines TRBV10-3 with TRBJ2-3; D is possibly TRBD1 (7 bases). CDR1 is ENHRY and CDR2 is SYGVKD in the germline V gene. There are 15 residues in the CDR3. Trimming left V 6 bases short and J 2 bases short, with 15 bases between. This CDR3 is CAIRAGTGVTDTQYF. In DNA form, the CDR3 reads TGTGCCATCAGGGCGGGAACAGGGGTCACAGATACGCAGTATTTT.